A single sample is the source of the 23 T cell receptor beta chains below, sequenced in a study of memory CD4+ T cells and cytomegalovirus serostatus (dated by TCRdb to between 2018 and 2020). Single viable CD3+CD4+CD8-CD45RO+ cells were sorted as memory CD4+ T cells on a FACSAria II. Libraries were built with the immunoSEQ multiplex PCR assay. In TCRdb, the immuneACCESS table is reduced to in-frame sequences with V and J assigned. These tables do not hold every clone; where another copy was compared, an unresolved V gene accounts for under half, and the others remain unexplained. This sample is represented by about 59,000 clones; 81% of them were singletons. The top ten hold 0.85% to 1.2% of the sample. The sample taken for sequencing was memory CD4+ T cells from blood. These receptors were taken from an adult in good health and CMV-seronegative.

The chain combines TRBV7-6 with TRBJ2-7; 9 nucleotides match TRBD1. J lost 5 bases, V lost 4 bases, and 6 bases had no gene match. Germline CDR1 SGHVS, CDR2 FNYEAQ. There are 14 residues in the CDR3. The CDR3 nucleotides are TGTGCCAGCAGCTCCCTGGACAGGGGTAACGAGCAGTACTTC. Amino acid sequence: CASSSLDRGNEQYF.

The V call is TRBV7-2, the J call TRBJ2-7; maybe TRBD1 (5 bases). Deletions cut 5 bases from V and 1 base from J, with 9 bases between. There are 13 residues in the CDR3. Germline V gene sequence: CDR1 SGHTA, CDR2 FQGNSA. The CDR3 bases are TGTGCCAGCAGCCTAGACAGATCCTACGAGCAGTACTTC. This sequence encodes CASSLDRSYEQYF.

The chain employs TRBV18 and TRBJ2-7, with 14 bases matching TRBD2. The trim removed 4 bases at V and 5 bases at J, leaving 10 bases unmatched. This CDR3 has 17 residues. Germline loops: CDR1 KGHSH, CDR2 LQKENI. This CDR3 is CASSRAGTSGSPHEQYF. CDR3 DNA: TGTGCCAGCTCACGGGCCGGGACTAGCGGGAGTCCCCACGAGCAGTACTTC.

The chain joins TRBV9 to TRBJ2-7; D unresolved. V was shortened by 1 base and J by 1 base, with 15 bases between the two germline ends. Germline lookup yields CDR1 SGDLS and CDR2 YYNGEE. The CDR3 runs to 16 residues. CDR3 nucleotides: TGTGCCAGCAGCGTAACCGGCGGTAGCAGTTCCTACGAGCAGTACTTC. The encoded protein is CASSVTGGSSSYEQYF.

The chain couples TRBV2 to TRBJ2-1; D gene unclear. Trimming removed 2 bases at V and 4 bases at J, with 3 bases between. Germline CDR1 SNHLY, CDR2 FYNNEI. The CDR3 is 12 amino acids. CDR3 DNA sequence: TGTGCCAGCAGTGAATGGTACAATGAGCAGTTCTTC. Residues: CASSEWYNEQFF.

V gene TRBV29-1 combines with J gene TRBJ1-2; D is unresolved. With 5 bases removed from V and 3 bases from J, the gap between germline ends came to 7 bases. CDR1 and CDR2 from the germline V gene are SQVTM and ANQGSEA. This CDR3 has 11 amino acids. The CDR3 loop reads CSVRIDYGYTF. The CDR3 region has the DNA TGCAGCGTTCGTATAGACTATGGCTACACCTTC.

The V gene is TRBV4-1, the J gene TRBJ2-3; either TRBD1 or TRBD2 may fit D (5 bases each). Trimming left V 1 base short and J 4 bases short, with 21 bases between. Germline lookup yields CDR1 MGHRA and CDR2 YSYEKL. This CDR3 spans 18 amino acids. CDR3 amino acids: CASSQAPPGPTRADTQYF. In DNA, the CDR3 is TGCGCCAGCAGCCAAGCCCCACCGGGACCAACGAGGGCAGATACGCAGTATTTT.

V and J are TRBV4-2 and TRBJ1-5, with D unresolved. CDR1 LGHNA and CDR2 YNFKEQ come from the germline V gene. Trimming left V 1 base short and J 0 bases short, with 10 bases between. This CDR3 contains 16 residues. As DNA, the CDR3 is TGTGCCAGCAGCCAAGGGGGTGCGGATAGCAATCAGCCCCAGCATTTT. It codes for CASSQGGADSNQPQHF.

The chain has TRBV9 and TRBJ1-2; D unresolved. Germline CDR1 and CDR2: SGDLS and YYNGEE. CDR3 length: 12 residues. Trimming shortened V by 3 bases and J by 0 bases, and 3 bases separated the two germline ends. DNA of the CDR3: TGTGCCAGCAGCGAAGCTAACTATGGCTACACCTTC. Its translation: CASSEANYGYTF.

This clone was counted between two and nine times. The gene calls are TRBV11-2 and TRBJ2-3, with 12 bases matching TRBD2. The ends lost 3 bases at V and 3 bases at J; junction bases unmatched: 10. The CDR3 is 18 residues long. Germline assignment: CDR1 SGHAT and CDR2 FQNNGV. The chain's CDR3 is CASSFRLAGELRTDTQYF. In nucleotides, the CDR3 is TGTGCCAGCAGCTTCCGACTAGCGGGAGAGTTAAGGACAGATACGCAGTATTTT. Based on the CDR3 plus reference TRBV11-2 and TRBJ2-3, the full variable domain is EAGVAQSPRYKIIEKRQSVAFWCNPISGHATLYWYQQILGQGPKLLIQFQNNGVVDDSQLPKDRFSAERLKGVDSTLKIQPAKLEDSAVYLCASSFRLAGELRTDTQYFGPGTRLTVL.

The chain joins TRBV7-2 to TRBJ2-1; 9 nucleotides match TRBD1. Germline CDR1 and CDR2: SGHTA and FQGNSA. The CDR3 covers 15 residues. With 5 bases clipped from V and 7 bases from J, the junction kept 9 bases outside the gene matches. The DNA for the CDR3 is TGTGCCAGCAGCCCGTGGACAGGGGAGAGGAATGAGCAGTTCTTC. Its translation is CASSPWTGERNEQFF. Full variable domain (remainder filled in from reference TRBV7-2 and TRBJ2-1): GAGVSQSPSNKVTEKGKDVELRCDPISGHTALYWYRQSLGQGLEFLIYFQGNSAPDKSGLPSDRFSAERTGGSVSTLTIQRTQQEDSAVYLCASSPWTGERNEQFFGPGTRLTVL.

The CDR3 region has the DNA TGTGCCAGCAGCTTGGGGGTAGCGGGATATGAATTTTACGAGCAGTACTTC. Translating gives CASSLGVAGYEFYEQYF. The V and J genes are TRBV5-5 and TRBJ2-7; 8 nucleotides match TRBD2. The length of the CDR3 is 17 residues. Germline V gives CDR1 SGHKS, CDR2 YYEKEE (reference sequence). The junction had 12 bases not matched to a gene; V was cut back by 0 bases and J by 4 bases.

J is TRBJ2-7 and V is TRBV11-3; D tentatively reads TRBD1 or TRBD2 (5 bases each). There are 14 residues in the CDR3. V lost 1 base and J 3 bases, leaving 10 bases between the germline ends. CDR1 is SGHNT and CDR2 is YENEEA in the germline V gene. CDR3 protein: CASSLAGRGYEQYF. The CDR3 DNA reads as TGTGCCAGCAGCTTAGCGGGAAGGGGCTACGAGCAGTACTTC.

This chain joins TRBV7-8 and TRBJ2-3; unclear D gene. The germline CDR1 and CDR2 sequences are SGHVS and FQNEAQ. This CDR3 comprises 15 residues. With 5 bases removed from V and 2 bases from J, the gap between germline ends came to 14 bases. The CDR3 sequence is CASSNRAEYTDTQYF. The CDR3 DNA reads TGTGCCAGCAGCAATCGGGCAGAATACACAGATACGCAGTATTTT.

This chain uses TRBV14 with TRBJ1-3; D gene unclear. The germline gives CDR1 SGHDN, CDR2 FVKESK. Trimming stripped 6 bases from V and 0 bases from J, with 12 bases between. CDR3 length equals 15 residues. CDR3 nucleotide sequence: TGTGCCAGCAGACCGCACGGACTCTCTGGAAACACCATATATTTT. This codes for CASRPHGLSGNTIYF.

The CDR3 DNA reads as TGTGCCAGCAGCGCCAGCGCTGGGGCCAACGTCCTGACTTTC. Its translation is CASSASAGANVLTF. The chain carries TRBV5-6 and TRBJ2-6; no reliable D call. This CDR3 comprises 14 residues. Germline lookup yields CDR1 SGHDT and CDR2 YYEEEE. The ends were cut back, 4 bases at V and 2 bases at J, with 7 bases in the middle.

The J gene is TRBJ2-3, the V gene TRBV7-9; no firm D call. The germline V and J ends were trimmed by 1 base and 5 bases, with 4 bases remaining between them. Germline V lookup: CDR1 SEHNR, CDR2 FQNEAQ (reference sequence). The CDR3 covers 12 residues. Here the CDR3 reads CASSLGLDTQYF. In nucleotides, the CDR3 is TGTGCCAGCAGCTTAGGGTTAGATACGCAGTATTTT.

The chain links TRBV28 to TRBJ1-2; 8 nucleotides line up with TRBD1. Trimming at V came to 4 bases and at J to 8 bases, leaving 6 bases not matched to a gene. This CDR3 is built from 13 residues. Germline values: CDR1 MDHEN, CDR2 SYDVKM. In nucleotides, the CDR3 is TGTGCCAGCAGTTCCGGACAGGGAGGCGGCTACACCTTC. This gives the protein CASSSGQGGGYTF.

The gene calls are TRBV7-2 and TRBJ2-5; D is ambiguous. Germline-derived CDR1 and CDR2 are SGHTA and FQGNSA. CDR3 length: 12 amino acids. The ends were cut back, 5 bases at V and 7 bases at J, with 11 bases in the middle. The CDR3 DNA is TGTGCCAGCAGCATTTCGGCCGGGACCCAGTACTTC. It is translated as CASSISAGTQYF.

In its sample, this clone was seen a few times. The chain carries TRBV27 and TRBJ2-7; 7 bases agree with TRBD1. Germline V gene sequence: CDR1 MNHEY, CDR2 SMNVEV (reference sequence). This CDR3 is 14 amino acids long. Trimming at V came to 5 bases and at J to 2 bases, leaving 6 bases not matched to a gene. Written as DNA, the CDR3 is TGTGCCAGCAGTGATCCGGGACAGACCTACGAGCAGTACTTC. It encodes CASSDPGQTYEQYF.

V gene TRBV5-1 combines with J gene TRBJ1-2; 7 positions agree with TRBD1. This CDR3 has 16 residues. The germline V gene has CDR1 SGHRS and CDR2 YFSETQ. V lost 4 bases and J lost 6; bases outside the gene matches: 15. DNA of the CDR3: TGCGCCAGCAGCCCGACCCGACAGGGCGGTACCGATGGCTACACCTTC. Translating it yields CASSPTRQGGTDGYTF.

The CDR3, as DNA: TGTGCCAGCAGTGCTCGGACAGGGAGGCAGCCCCAGCATTTT. Its translation is CASSARTGRQPQHF. The chain is built from TRBV25-1 and TRBJ1-5; TRBD1 matches at 8 bases. V shed 4 bases and J 7 bases; nucleotides not matched to a gene: 6. Per germline, CDR1 MGHDK and CDR2 SYGVNS. This CDR3 is built from 14 residues.

The sample holds one count of this clone. The chain couples TRBV28 to TRBJ2-7; D possibly corresponds to TRBD1 (6 bases). Germline V gives CDR1 MDHEN, CDR2 SYDVKM. The germline V and J ends were trimmed by 5 bases and 4 bases, with 18 bases remaining between them. The CDR3 loop spans 15 amino acids. DNA for the CDR3: TGTGCCAGCAGTATAGGGGGTCCCAGCGGATACGAGCAGTACTTC. This gives the protein CASSIGGPSGYEQYF.